A selection of T cell receptor beta chains follows, all from one sample in a study of blood T cell repertoires in COVID-19. Sequencing used immunoSEQ multiplex PCR; TCRdb keeps in-frame clones, though not all of them. The sample carries 200,000 to 250,000 clones, around 85% recorded once. Sequences were obtained from peripheral blood. These receptor sequences come from a woman in her 50s with acute or convalescent COVID-19. Each CDR3 is given with its conserved first and last residue. Fields, in order: J gene, V gene, clone size, D gene, CDR3 DNA, CDR3 protein. A D gene is named only where the DNA matches it firmly. Size is omitted from some rows. Given values are once, few, many or a class for expanded clones.

>TRBJ1-1|TRBV6-5|-|-
TGTGCCAGCAGCCCCGGACAGAGGAGGACTGAAGCTTTCTTT
CASSPGQRRTEAFF
>TRBJ1-1|TRBV15|-|TRBD1
TGTGCCACCAGCAGAGACGGTTATGGCAGGGGGTTGAGAGGAGCTGAAGCTTTCTTT
CATSRDGYGRGLRGAEAFF
>TRBJ1-1|TRBV2|-|-
TGTGCCAGCAGGCCGGACAGCCTAGACACTGAAGCTTTCTTT
CASRPDSLDTEAFF
>TRBJ1-1|TRBV7-2|-|TRBD1
TGTGCCAGCAGCGCCCAGGGGGCCCCTGAAGCTTTCTTT
CASSAQGAPEAFF
>TRBJ1-1|TRBV3-1/TRBV3-2|-|-
TGTGCCAGCAGCCCAGTCGGATGGGCGAGGAACACTGAAGCTTTCTTT
CASSPVGWARNTEAFF
>TRBJ1-2|TRBV30|-|-
TGTGCCTGGAGTGCTAAAGGGGGTTACTATGGCTACACCTTC
CAWSAKGGYYGYTF
>TRBJ2-7|TRBV6-6|-|TRBD2
TGTGCCAGCAGTTACGGGGGACTAGCGACGAACGAGCAGTACTTC
CASSYGGLATNEQYF
>TRBJ2-3|TRBV4-1|-|-
TGCGCCAGCAGCCAAGATATTTACTTATCCACAGATACGCAGTATTTT
CASSQDIYLSTDTQYF
>TRBJ2-7|TRBV14|-|TRBD2
TGTGCCAGCAGCCAAGTCCCGGGACTAGCGGCCAACGAGCAGTACTTC
CASSQVPGLAANEQYF
>TRBJ1-2|TRBV7-2|-|TRBD1
TGTGCCAGCAGCTTGACAGGGCTTTATGGCTACACCTTC
CASSLTGLYGYTF
>TRBJ1-1|TRBV29-1|-|-
TGCAGCGCCGGGGTCTTGAACACTGAAGCTTTCTTT
CSAGVLNTEAFF
>TRBJ1-2|TRBV12-3/TRBV12-4|-|TRBD1
TGTGCCAGCAGCTCGGGACAGTTCTATGGCTACACCTTC
CASSSGQFYGYTF
>TRBJ2-7|TRBV2|-|-
TGTGCCAGCAGTGAAGGCAGGGTAACCTACGAGCAGTACTTC
CASSEGRVTYEQYF
>TRBJ2-6|TRBV19|-|-
TGTGCCAGTACACAGACAGAAGTTGGGGGGGCCAACGTCCTGACTTTC
CASTQTEVGGANVLTF
>TRBJ1-5|TRBV5-6|-|-
TGTGCCAGCAGCTTCGGGACACATAGCAATCAGCCCCAGCATTTT
CASSFGTHSNQPQHF
>TRBJ2-3|TRBV9|-|TRBD2
TGTGCCAGCAGCGCGGGGGGTGATGGGGACACAGATACGCAGTATTTT
CASSAGGDGDTDTQYF
>TRBJ1-5|TRBV23-1|-|TRBD1
TGCGCCAGCAGCCAATGTGTTCTCAGACAGGGTTCAAGGAATCAGCCCCAGCATTTT
CASSQCVLRQGSRNQPQHF
>TRBJ1-2|TRBV9|-|-
TGTGCCAGCAGCGCCTCGCCGGGGGGCGGCTATGGCTACACCTTC
CASSASPGGGYGYTF
>TRBJ2-2|TRBV4-3|-|-
TGCGCCAGCAGCCACGCAGTTAACACCGGGGAGCTGTTTTTT
CASSHAVNTGELFF
>TRBJ1-1|TRBV6-6|-|TRBD1
TGTGCCAGCAGTTACTTACAGGGGGCTGGGGACACTGAAGCTTTCTTT
CASSYLQGAGDTEAFF
>TRBJ1-3|TRBV7-8|-|TRBD1
TGTGCCAGCAGACAGGGGTTTGGAAACACCATATATTTT
CASRQGFGNTIYF
>TRBJ1-4|TRBV2|-|-
TGTGCCAGCAGGGGTGACCGGGGAAATGAAAAACTGTTTTTT
CASRGDRGNEKLFF
>TRBJ2-3|TRBV5-1|-|TRBD2
TGCGCCAGCAGCTTTAGCGGGGCAGATACGCAGTATTTT
CASSFSGADTQYF
>TRBJ2-7|TRBV2|-|TRBD1
TGTGCCAGCAGTGAGGACAGGGGCCCTAGGTACGAGCAGTACTTC
CASSEDRGPRYEQYF
>TRBJ2-2|TRBV9|-|TRBD1
TGTGCCAGCAGCGTAGAGGACAGGGCCACCGGGGAGCTGTTTTTT
CASSVEDRATGELFF
>TRBJ2-2|TRBV5-4|-|TRBD2
TGTGCCAGCAGCTTAGGCGGAGCGGGGGGCGATCCCGGGGAGCTGTTTTTT
CASSLGGAGGDPGELFF
>TRBJ2-7|TRBV9|-|TRBD1
TGTGCCAGCAGCCCTTGGGACAGGGGGTCCGTCGAGCAGTACTTC
CASSPWDRGSVEQYF
>TRBJ2-2|TRBV2|-|TRBD2
TGTGCCAGCAGGACGGGACTAGCGGGAGTAAGAACCGGGGAGCTGTTTTTT
CASRTGLAGVRTGELFF
>TRBJ1-2|TRBV7-9|few|TRBD1
TGTGCCAGCAGTAGGACAGGGGAGTCGGTTGGCTACACCTTC
CASSRTGESVGYTF
>TRBJ2-3|TRBV3-1/TRBV3-2|-|-
TGTGCCAGCAGCCAACGGGACTTAGGCACAGATACGCAGTATTTT
CASSQRDLGTDTQYF
>TRBJ2-7|TRBV6-6|-|TRBD1
TGTGCCAGCAGTTACCAGGGGGCCTTTGGGGAGCAGTACTTC
CASSYQGAFGEQYF
>TRBJ1-2|TRBV29-1|few|TRBD1
TGCAGCGGGAGAACAGGGGGAGACTATGGCTACACCTTC
CSGRTGGDYGYTF
>TRBJ1-1|TRBV6-5|-|-
TGTGCCAGCAGCAACATGGGGGGTTACACTGAAGCTTTCTTT
CASSNMGGYTEAFF
>TRBJ2-7|TRBV19|few|TRBD2
TGTGCCAGTAGGCTAGGGACTAGCGGGACTTACGAGCAGTACTTC
CASRLGTSGTYEQYF
>TRBJ2-3|TRBV15|-|TRBD2
TGTGCCACCAGCACGACTAGCGGGGGGTTCACAGATACGCAGTATTTT
CATSTTSGGFTDTQYF
>TRBJ2-7|TRBV5-1|once|TRBD1
TGCGCCAGCAGCTTAGTCCTGGGGACAGGGGATTTCTACGAGCAGTACTTC
CASSLVLGTGDFYEQYF
>TRBJ1-2|TRBV6-5|-|-
TGTGCCAGCAGTCCCCGGGAGGGCTATGGCTACACCTTC
CASSPREGYGYTF
>TRBJ1-4|TRBV4-1|-|-
TGCGCCAGCAGCCAAGATCCACAGGGTGGGCCTAATGAAAAACTGTTTTTT
CASSQDPQGGPNEKLFF
>TRBJ2-7|TRBV20-1|-|-
TGCAGTGCTACGGCGGACTACGAGCAGTACTTC
CSATADYEQYF
>TRBJ2-6|TRBV29-1|-|-
TGCAGCGTTATTGGACCGATCCGGGGAGGGGCCAACGTCCTGACTTTC
CSVIGPIRGGANVLTF
>TRBJ2-1|TRBV11-3|-|TRBD2
TGTGCCAGCAGCTCTAGCGGCTACAATGAGCAGTTCTTC
CASSSSGYNEQFF
>TRBJ2-7|TRBV7-2|-|-
TGTGCCAGCAGCTTAGCACAGACCTATTCCTACGAGCAGTACTTC
CASSLAQTYSYEQYF
>TRBJ1-5|TRBV6-2/TRBV6-3|-|-
TGTGCCAGCAGTTATTGGGGGCTCTATAATCAGCCCCAGCATTTT
CASSYWGLYNQPQHF
>TRBJ2-7|TRBV4-1|-|TRBD2
TGCGCCAGCAGCCGGTGGGACGGGAGGGACGAGCAGTACTTC
CASSRWDGRDEQYF
>TRBJ1-2|TRBV6-5|-|-
TGTGCCAGCAAAATCGCAGCTAACTATGGCTACACCTTC
CASKIAANYGYTF
>TRBJ1-3|TRBV21-1|-|-
TGTGCCAGCAGTAGGGGCAGCTCTGGAAACACCATATATTTT
CASSRGSSGNTIYF
>TRBJ2-3|TRBV5-1|-|-
TGCGCCAGCAGCTTGGGGAGGGGCCCTAGCACAGATACGCAGTATTTT
CASSLGRGPSTDTQYF
>TRBJ2-5|TRBV5-1|-|TRBD2
TGCGCCAGCAGATCCAGGACTAGCCGGGAGACCCAGTACTTC
CASRSRTSRETQYF
>TRBJ2-5|TRBV19|-|TRBD1
TGTGCCAGTAGTATGGATGTTAGACAGGGACAAGAGACCCAGTACTTC
CASSMDVRQGQETQYF
>TRBJ2-6|TRBV4-1|-|-
TGCGCCAGCAGCTCCCTGGGGGGTTCTGGGGCCAACGTCCTGACTTTC
CASSSLGGSGANVLTF
>TRBJ2-1|TRBV9|-|TRBD1
TGTGCCAGCAGCGTAGCTGGGACAGGGGGCCTTGGGGTTTACAATGAGCAGTTCTTC
CASSVAGTGGLGVYNEQFF
>TRBJ2-5|TRBV5-1|-|-
TGCGCCAGCAGAGACCGGGACAATCAAGAGACCCAGTACTTC
CASRDRDNQETQYF
>TRBJ1-5|TRBV30|-|-
TGTGCCTGGACAGGGAAGAGCAATCAGCCCCAGCATTTT
CAWTGKSNQPQHF
>TRBJ1-1|TRBV11-3|-|-
TGTGCCAGCAGAAAGTTCCGGGGATCTAACACTGAAGCTTTCTTT
CASRKFRGSNTEAFF
>TRBJ1-2|TRBV25-1|-|-
TGTGCCAGCAGCCCTAAGCTGGGGGCCGTCTATGGCTACACCTTC
CASSPKLGAVYGYTF
>TRBJ2-7|TRBV7-2|-|TRBD2
TGTGCCAGCAGCATAAGTTGGACTAGCGGGAGCTGGCAGTACTTC
CASSISWTSGSWQYF
>TRBJ1-2|TRBV5-4|-|-
TGTGCCAGCAGCTTAATAGGGGATGGCTACACCTTC
CASSLIGDGYTF
>TRBJ1-2|TRBV7-3|-|TRBD1
TGTGCCAGCAGCTCCACCCTCACAGGGGTCTATGGCTACACCTTC
CASSSTLTGVYGYTF
>TRBJ2-3|TRBV9|-|TRBD2
TGTGCCAGCAGCGTAGGGGCTGGCGGGGGGGCCGCAGATACGCAGTATTTT
CASSVGAGGGAADTQYF
>TRBJ1-5|TRBV7-6|-|TRBD1
TGTGCCAGCAGCCCAAGGACAGGGGCCAATCAGCCCCAGCATTTT
CASSPRTGANQPQHF